This T cell receptor beta chain is from a study of cytomegalovirus exposure and HLA in healthy donors. Findings and limits, study-wide: One cluster of highly shared sequence variants probably arose as a sequencing artifact. According to the study, about 180 TCR beta chains were cytomegalovirus-associated. No immune exposure information besides CMV serostatus was available.

Germline assignment: CDR1 SGHTA and CDR2 FQGNSA. V shed 5 bases and J shed 5 bases, with 15 bases lying between them. CDR3 length: 14 amino acids. Of note for this clone: Its target is not known.

PCR used 60 Vbeta primers and 13 Jbeta primers. Under the authors' procedure: It was a later analysis that counted roughly 80 million unique TCR beta chains, of which approximately 9.9 million were shared. Data came from immunoSEQ multiplex PCR; TCRdb stores just in-frame clones and leaves some out. V and J calls and clone size come straight from that table; D and trimming were deduced from the DNA. In total, the table holds approximately 110,000 clones. Sequenced input: PBMCs. The V gene is TRBV7-2, the J gene TRBJ2-5; a possible D gene is TRBD1 (6 bases). This receptor was identified in a man under 40 in good health and CMV-seronegative. CDR3 coding DNA: TGTGCCAGCAGCGGACAGTCTCAGGGGGAGACCCAGTACTTC. This translates into CASSGQSQGETQYF.